This TCR beta chain was sequenced during a study of cytomegalovirus exposure and HLA in healthy donors. 13 Jbeta primers and 60 Vbeta primers were used for the PCR. Some clones are missing from TCRdb's copy, which holds only in-frame ones; the method was immunoSEQ multiplex PCR. The data show 210,000 or so clones, roughly four fifths seen once. This CDR3 has 15 residues. The germline V gene has CDR1 KGHSH and CDR2 LQKENI. V lost 3 bases and J lost 3; bases outside the gene matches: 6. Sequencing input: PBMCs. The source of this sequence is a girl aged 10 to 17 in good health and CMV-seronegative. The chain uses TRBV18 and TRBJ2-7; 9 bases match TRBD2. The CDR3 region has the DNA TGTGCCAGCTCACCGGTGGTAGCGGGGGTCTACGAGCAGTACTTC. This translates into CASSPVVAGVYEQYF.